This T cell receptor beta chain is drawn from a study of identifying expanded T cells in peripheral blood. The assay was immunoSEQ multiplex PCR, and TCRdb's table has in-frame clones only and misses some. The table records under 100,000 clones, over 85% of them present only once. This CDR3 region has 13 residues. Germline assignment: CDR1 MNHEY and CDR2 SVGAGI. V was trimmed by 8 bases and J by 1 base, leaving 8 bases between them. The sequence was obtained from a person between 18 and 70 years old in good health. The chain carries TRBV6-5 and TRBJ2-2, with D possibly matching TRBD2 (6 bases). The sample comprised blood. For the CDR3, the DNA is TGTGCCAGCTACGGGGGGAACACCGGGGAGCTGTTTTTT. Translating it yields CASYGGNTGELFF.